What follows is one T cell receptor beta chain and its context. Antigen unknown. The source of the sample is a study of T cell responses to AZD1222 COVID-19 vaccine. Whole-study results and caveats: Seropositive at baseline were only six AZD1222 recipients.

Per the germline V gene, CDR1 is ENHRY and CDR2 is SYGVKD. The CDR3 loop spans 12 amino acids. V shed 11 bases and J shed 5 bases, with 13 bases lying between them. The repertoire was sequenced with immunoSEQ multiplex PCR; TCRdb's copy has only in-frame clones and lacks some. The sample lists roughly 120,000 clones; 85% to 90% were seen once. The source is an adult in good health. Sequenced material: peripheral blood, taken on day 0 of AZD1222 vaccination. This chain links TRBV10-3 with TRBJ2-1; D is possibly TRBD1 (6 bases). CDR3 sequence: CAVHRENNEQFF. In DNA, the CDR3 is TGTGCCGTTCACAGGGAGAACAATGAGCAGTTCTTC.